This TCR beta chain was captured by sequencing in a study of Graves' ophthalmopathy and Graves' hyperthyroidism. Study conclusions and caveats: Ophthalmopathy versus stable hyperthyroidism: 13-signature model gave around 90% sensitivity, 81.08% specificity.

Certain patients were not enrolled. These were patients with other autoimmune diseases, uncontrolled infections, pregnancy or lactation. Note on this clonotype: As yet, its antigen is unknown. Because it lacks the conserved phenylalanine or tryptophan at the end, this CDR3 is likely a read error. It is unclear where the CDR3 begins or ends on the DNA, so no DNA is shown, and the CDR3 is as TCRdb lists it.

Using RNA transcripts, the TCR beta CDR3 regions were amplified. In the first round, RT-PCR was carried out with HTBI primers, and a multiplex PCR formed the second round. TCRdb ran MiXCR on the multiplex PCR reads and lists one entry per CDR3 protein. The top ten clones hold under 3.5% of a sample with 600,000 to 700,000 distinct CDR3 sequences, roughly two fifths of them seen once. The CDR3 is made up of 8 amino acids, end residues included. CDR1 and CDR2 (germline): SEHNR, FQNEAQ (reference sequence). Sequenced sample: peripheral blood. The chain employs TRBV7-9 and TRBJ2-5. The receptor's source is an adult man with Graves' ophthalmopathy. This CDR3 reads CASSKRLA.